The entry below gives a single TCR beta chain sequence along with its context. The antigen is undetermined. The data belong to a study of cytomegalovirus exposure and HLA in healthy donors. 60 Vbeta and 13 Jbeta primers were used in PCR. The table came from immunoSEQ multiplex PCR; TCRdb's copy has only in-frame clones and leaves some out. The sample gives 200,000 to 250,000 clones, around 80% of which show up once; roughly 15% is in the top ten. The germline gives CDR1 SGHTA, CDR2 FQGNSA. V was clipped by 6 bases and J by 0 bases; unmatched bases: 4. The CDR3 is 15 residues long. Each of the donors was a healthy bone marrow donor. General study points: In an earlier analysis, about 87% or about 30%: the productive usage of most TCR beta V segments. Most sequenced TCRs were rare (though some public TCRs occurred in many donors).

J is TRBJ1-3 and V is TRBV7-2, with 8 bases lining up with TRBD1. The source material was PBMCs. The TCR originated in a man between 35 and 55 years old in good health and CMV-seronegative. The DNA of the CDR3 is TGTGCCAGCAGACAAACAGGGGGCTCTGGAAACACCATATATTTT. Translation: CASRQTGGSGNTIYF.